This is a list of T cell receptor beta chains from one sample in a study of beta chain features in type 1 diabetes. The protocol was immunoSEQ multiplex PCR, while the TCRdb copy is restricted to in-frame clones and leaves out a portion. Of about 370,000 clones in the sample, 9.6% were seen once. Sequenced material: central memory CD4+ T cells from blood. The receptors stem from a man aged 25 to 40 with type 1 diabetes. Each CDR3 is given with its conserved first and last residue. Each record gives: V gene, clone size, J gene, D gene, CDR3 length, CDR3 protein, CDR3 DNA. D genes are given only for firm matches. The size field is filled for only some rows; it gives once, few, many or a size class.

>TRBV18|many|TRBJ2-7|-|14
CASSLVLEVHEQYF
TGTGCCAGCTCCTTGGTACTAGAGGTCCACGAGCAGTACTTC
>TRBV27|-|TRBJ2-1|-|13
CASSFWGMGEQFF
TGTGCCAGCAGTTTCTGGGGCATGGGTGAGCAGTTCTTC
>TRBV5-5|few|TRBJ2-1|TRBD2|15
CASSSLAGGKGEQFF
TGTGCCAGCAGCTCCTTAGCGGGAGGGAAGGGTGAGCAGTTCTTC
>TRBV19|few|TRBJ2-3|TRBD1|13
CASKGQGTDTQYF
TGTGCCAGTAAGGGACAGGGGACAGATACGCAGTATTTT
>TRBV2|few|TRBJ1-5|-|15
CASSGLRGGAQPQHF
TGTGCCAGCAGTGGGCTTCGTGGGGGGGCCCAGCCCCAGCATTTT
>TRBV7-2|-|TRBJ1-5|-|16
CASSLGISQGPQPQHF
TGTGCCAGCAGCTTAGGGATCAGTCAGGGGCCTCAGCCCCAGCATTTT
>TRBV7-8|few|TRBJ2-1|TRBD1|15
CASSHRDRVYNEQFF
TGTGCCAGCAGCCACCGGGACAGGGTGTACAATGAGCAGTTCTTC
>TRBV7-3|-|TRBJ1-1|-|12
CASSQVREEAFF
TGCGCCAGCAGCCAAGTCCGGGAGGAAGCTTTCTTT
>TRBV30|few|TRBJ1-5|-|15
CAWSLGTGGNQPQHF
TGTGCCTGGAGTCTCGGGACGGGTGGGAATCAGCCCCAGCATTTT
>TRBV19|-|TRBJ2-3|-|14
CASSSGTGPDTQYF
TGTGCCAGTAGTTCAGGGACTGGACCAGATACGCAGTATTTT
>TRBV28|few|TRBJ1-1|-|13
CASSPQTVSEAFF
TGTGCCAGCAGTCCTCAGACGGTCAGTGAAGCTTTCTTT
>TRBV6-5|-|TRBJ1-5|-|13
CASSYSGSRPQHF
TGTGCCAGCAGTTACTCGGGGTCAAGGCCCCAGCATTTT
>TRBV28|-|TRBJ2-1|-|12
CASSLLQNEQFF
TGTGCCAGCAGTTTGCTTCAGAATGAGCAGTTCTTC
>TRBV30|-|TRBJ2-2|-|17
CAWNLYLGQSNTGELFF
TGTGCCTGGAACCTCTATCTTGGACAGTCGAACACCGGGGAGCTGTTTTTT
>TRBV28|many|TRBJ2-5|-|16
CASSYDKKRGGETQYF
TGTGCCAGCAGTTACGATAAGAAGAGGGGGGGAGAGACCCAGTACTTC
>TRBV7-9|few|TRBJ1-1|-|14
CASSLSSRNTEAFF
TGTGCCAGCAGCTTGTCGTCTCGGAACACTGAAGCTTTCTTT
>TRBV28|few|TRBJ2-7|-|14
CASSASDRSHEQYF
TGTGCCAGCAGTGCCTCTGACAGGTCTCACGAGCAGTACTTC
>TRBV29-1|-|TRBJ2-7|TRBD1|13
CSVEPGQGYEQYF
TGCAGCGTTGAACCGGGACAGGGCTACGAGCAGTACTTC
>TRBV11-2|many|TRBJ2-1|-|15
CASSLVSVGYNEQFF
TGTGCCAGCAGCTTAGTTTCGGTTGGATACAATGAGCAGTTCTTC
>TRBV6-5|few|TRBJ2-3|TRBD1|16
CASSYSGQGDTDTQYF
TGTGCCAGCAGTTACTCCGGACAGGGCGACACAGATACGCAGTATTTT
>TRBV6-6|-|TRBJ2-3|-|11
CAIRGTDTQYF
TGTGCCATCCGGGGCACAGATACGCAGTATTTT
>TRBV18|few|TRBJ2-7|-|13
CASSPQRTDEQYF
TGTGCCAGCTCACCACAAAGGACAGACGAGCAGTACTTC
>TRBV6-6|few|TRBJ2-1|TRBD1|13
CASSGTGFGEQFF
TGTGCCAGCAGTGGGACAGGTTTTGGGGAGCAGTTCTTC
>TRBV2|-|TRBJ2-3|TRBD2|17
CASSGVSGRVFEDTQYF
TGTGCCAGCAGTGGTGTTAGCGGGAGGGTTTTTGAAGATACGCAGTATTTT
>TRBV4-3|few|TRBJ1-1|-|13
CASSQVLGVEAFF
TGCGCCAGCAGCCAAGTATTGGGCGTAGAAGCTTTCTTT
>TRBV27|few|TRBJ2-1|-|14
CATYRTSSYNEQFF
TGTGCCACCTACCGCACATCCTCCTACAATGAGCAGTTCTTC
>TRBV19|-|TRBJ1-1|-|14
CASKGGRMNTEAFF
TGTGCCAGTAAGGGAGGCAGAATGAACACTGAAGCTTTCTTT
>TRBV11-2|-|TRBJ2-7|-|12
CASSTLSYEQYF
TGTGCCAGCAGCACCCTATCCTACGAGCAGTACTTC
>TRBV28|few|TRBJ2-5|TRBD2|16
CASSLGLAGGKKTQYF
TGTGCCAGCAGCCTGGGACTAGCGGGAGGGAAAAAGACCCAGTACTTC
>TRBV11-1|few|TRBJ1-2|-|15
CASSSIDRSNYGYTF
TGTGCCAGCAGCTCCATCGACCGCAGTAACTATGGCTACACCTTC
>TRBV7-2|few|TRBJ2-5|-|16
CASGPLQVVQAETQYF
TGTGCCAGCGGCCCGCTCCAGGTGGTTCAAGCGGAGACCCAGTACTTC
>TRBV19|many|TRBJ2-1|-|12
CASSPIDNEQFF
TGTGCCAGTAGTCCCATTGACAATGAGCAGTTCTTC
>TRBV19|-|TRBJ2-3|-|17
CASSPPRARTFTDTQYF
TGTGCCAGTAGCCCCCCGAGGGCCCGAACTTTCACAGATACGCAGTATTTT
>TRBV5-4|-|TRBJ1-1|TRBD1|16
CASSNTRQGAYTEAFF
TGTGCCAGCAGCAATACAAGACAGGGGGCTTACACTGAAGCTTTCTTT
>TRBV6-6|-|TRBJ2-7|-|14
CASSEDIYSYEQYF
TGTGCCAGCAGTGAGGACATCTACTCCTACGAGCAGTACTTC
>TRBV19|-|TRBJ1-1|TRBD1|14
CASRTGDRDTEAFF
TGTGCCAGTAGAACAGGGGACCGGGACACTGAAGCTTTCTTT
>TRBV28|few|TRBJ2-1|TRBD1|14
CASRLQGARPEQFF
TGTGCCAGCAGACTACAGGGGGCGCGTCCTGAGCAGTTCTTC
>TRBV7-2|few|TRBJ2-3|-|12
CASSWGTDTQYF
TGTGCCAGCAGCTGGGGTACAGATACGCAGTATTTT
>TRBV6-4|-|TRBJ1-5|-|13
CASSDVQGQPQHF
TGTGCCAGCAGTGACGTACAGGGCCAGCCCCAGCATTTT
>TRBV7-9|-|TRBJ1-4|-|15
CASSLGGSRAEKLFF
TGTGCCAGCAGCCTAGGTGGCAGCAGGGCTGAAAAACTGTTTTTT
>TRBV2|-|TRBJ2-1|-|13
CASSEATYNEQFF
TGTGCCAGCAGTGAAGCCACCTACAATGAGCAGTTCTTC
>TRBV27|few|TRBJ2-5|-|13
CASSGPYGETQYF
TGTGCCAGCTCGGGACCTTATGGGGAGACCCAGTACTTC
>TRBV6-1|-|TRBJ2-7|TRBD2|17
CAISDGLAGLSSYEQYF
TGTGCCATCAGTGACGGACTAGCGGGATTGAGCTCCTACGAGCAGTACTTC
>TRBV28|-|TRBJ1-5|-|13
CASRVYSNQPQHF
TGTGCCAGCAGGGTTTATAGCAATCAGCCCCAGCATTTT
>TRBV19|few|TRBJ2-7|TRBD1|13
CASSGTGVHEQYF
TGTGCCAGTAGTGGGACAGGGGTCCACGAGCAGTACTTC
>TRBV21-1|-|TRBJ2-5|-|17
CASKNQETGGPGETQYF
TGTGCCAGCAAAAATCAGGAAACGGGAGGGCCTGGAGAGACCCAGTACTTC
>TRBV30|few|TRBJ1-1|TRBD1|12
CAWRRDRDEAFF
TGTGCCTGGAGACGAGACAGGGATGAAGCTTTCTTT
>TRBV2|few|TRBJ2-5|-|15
CASLYDGAVRETQYF
TGTGCCAGCTTATACGACGGAGCTGTCCGGGAGACCCAGTACTTC
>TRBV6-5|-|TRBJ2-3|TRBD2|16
CASSYGTSGLSDTQYF
TGTGCCAGCAGTTACGGGACTAGCGGGCTCTCAGATACGCAGTATTTT
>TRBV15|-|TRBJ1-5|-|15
CATSRDLSMGQPQHF
TGTGCCACCAGCAGAGATTTGAGTATGGGGCAGCCCCAGCATTTT
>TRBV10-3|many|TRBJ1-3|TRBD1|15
CAISLGTGIGNTIYF
TGTGCCATCAGCCTCGGGACAGGGATAGGAAACACCATATATTTT
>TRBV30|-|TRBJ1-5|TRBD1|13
CAWGTGTDQPQHF
TGTGCCTGGGGGACAGGGACTGATCAGCCCCAGCATTTT
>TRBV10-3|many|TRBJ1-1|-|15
CAISERGEEGAEAFF
TGTGCCATCAGTGAGAGGGGCGAGGAAGGAGCTGAAGCTTTCTTT
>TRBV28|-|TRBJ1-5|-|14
CASSRTEAIKPQHF
TGTGCCAGCAGTAGGACAGAGGCGATCAAGCCCCAGCATTTT
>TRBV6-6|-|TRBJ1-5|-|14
CASSAGGSNQPQHF
TGTGCCAGCAGTGCTGGAGGGAGCAATCAGCCCCAGCATTTT